This T cell receptor beta chain was sequenced during a study of blood T cell repertoires in COVID-19. Study at large: Samples taken during acute and convalescent COVID-19 were collected in the United States, Italy and Spain. T cells, B-cell-depleted T cells, or PBMCs provided the cDNA or gDNA that served as material.

Original processing methods: Quantification of nucleated cells was approximated via reference gene primer amplification. Assay: immunoSEQ multiplex PCR; the TCRdb copy retains only in-frame clones and omits some. V, J and clone size are those of that table, while D and trimming were read from the DNA. Here the sample spans 140,000 to 150,000 clones, about 88% being singletons. Seattle researchers signed up patients amid active infection and tracked them longitudinally. CDR1 is LNHNV, CDR2 YYDKDF, per germline (reference sequence). V was cut by 0 bases and J by 1 base, with 3 bases left in between. The CDR3 has 14 amino acids.

The TCR originated in a human donor with COVID-19, enrolled during active disease. The donor label of this sample is uncertain. The specimen was peripheral blood. V is TRBV15 and J is TRBJ2-2, with D uncertain. The CDR3 here is CATSRDRNTGELFF. The CDR3 region has the DNA TGTGCCACCAGCAGAGATAGGAACACCGGGGAGCTGTTTTTT.